This entry lists 30 T cell receptor beta chains sequenced from one sample in a study of blood T cell repertoires in COVID-19. Only in-frame clones appear in the TCRdb table, and some are missing; sequencing was by immunoSEQ multiplex PCR. The table lists tens of thousands of clones, about 86% of them singletons, with around 27% in the top ten. The specimen was peripheral blood. These receptor sequences come from a human donor in a cohort sampled during active COVID-19.

CDR3 amino acids: CASSDVDLRSRGTQYF. The CDR3 region has the DNA TGTGCCAGCAGCGACGTCGACCTAAGGTCAAGGGGGACCCAGTACTTC. The chain has TRBV7-2 and TRBJ2-5; tentatively, D is TRBD1 (5 bases). CDR1 SGHTA and CDR2 FQGNSA come from the germline V gene. The CDR3 covers 16 residues. V gave up 5 bases and J gave up 7 bases, with 23 bases separating them.

The chain joins TRBV3-1 (or the pseudogene TRBV3-2) to TRBJ1-5; D gene uncertain. V was pared by 0 bases and J by 6 bases, with 9 bases between. This CDR3 is 14 amino acids long. Germline V gene sequence: CDR1 LGHDT, CDR2 YNNKEL (reference sequence). CDR3 sequence: CASSQDRGVQPQHF. DNA of the CDR3: TGTGCCAGCAGCCAAGATCGGGGTGTTCAGCCCCAGCATTTT.

The chain has TRBV19 and TRBJ1-5; 7 positions agree with TRBD1. The germline V gene has CDR1 LNHDA and CDR2 SQIVND (reference sequence). The J segment lost 3 bases and the V segment lost 6 bases, leaving 11 bases of the junction unmatched. The CDR3 is 16 amino acids. The CDR3 region has the DNA TGTGCCAGTAGCGACAGGGCCGCTTCGCTCAATCAGCCCCAGCATTTT. It is translated as CASSDRAASLNQPQHF.

V usage is TRBV14 and J usage is TRBJ2-1; 8 bases match TRBD1. V was clipped by 4 bases and J by 7 bases; unmatched bases: 9. Germline CDR1 and CDR2: SGHDN and FVKESK. CDR3 length equals 15 residues. CDR3 amino acids: CASSPITGGENEQFF. The CDR3 nucleotides are TGTGCCAGCAGCCCGATAACAGGGGGTGAAAATGAGCAGTTCTTC.

The CDR3 DNA is TGTGCCAGAAGAACCACCGCGGGATGCGCGGTCGAGCAGTACTTC. This sequence encodes CARRTTAGCAVEQYF. The genes are TRBV5-3 and TRBJ2-7; D possibly corresponds to TRBD2 (6 bases). TRBV5-3 is noted as an ORF with a role that remains uncertain. The germline V and J ends were trimmed by 5 bases and 6 bases, with 21 bases remaining between them. The CDR3 loop spans 15 amino acids.

The rearrangement uses TRBV9 and TRBJ2-2, with D perhaps TRBD2 (6 bases). V shed 4 bases and J shed 4 bases, with 17 bases lying between them. The germline CDR1 and CDR2 sequences are SGDLS and YYNGEE. The CDR3 has 16 amino acids. CDR3 bases: TGTGCCAGCAGCTCTTTGGGGGGAACGCGCACCGGGGAGCTGTTTTTT. Residues: CASSSLGGTRTGELFF. The variable domain in full, completed from reference TRBV9 and TRBJ2-2, reads DSGVTQTPKHLITATGQRVTLRCSPRSGDLSVYWYQQSLDQGLQFLIQYYNGEERAKGNILERFSAQQFPDLHSELNLSSLELGDSALYFCASSSLGGTRTGELFFGEGSRLTVL.

This chain joins TRBV9 and TRBJ2-5; 14 positions match TRBD2. CDR3 size: 16 residues. After removal of 4 bases from V and 4 bases from J, the junction contained 6 bases not matched to a gene. Germline-derived CDR1 and CDR2 are SGDLS and YYNGEE. The CDR3 DNA reads TGTGCCAGCAGCCCCCAGACTAGCGGGGGGGCAGAGACCCAGTACTTC. Protein product: CASSPQTSGGAETQYF.

This chain joins TRBV19 and TRBJ2-2, with 7 bases lining up with TRBD2. Germline CDR1 and CDR2: LNHDA and SQIVND (reference sequence). This CDR3 contains 15 residues. Trimming took 1 base from V and 5 from J; bases not matched to a gene: 4. CDR3 DNA: TGTGCCAGTAGTATAGTTGTGGGGGGGACCGGGGAGCTGTTTTTT. It is translated as CASSIVVGGTGELFF.

V is TRBV9 and J is TRBJ2-3; 12 bases line up with TRBD2. Germline CDR1 reads SGDLS; CDR2 reads YYNGEE. The V gene end was trimmed by 4 bases and the J gene end by 1 base; junction bases not matched to a gene: 10. There are 18 residues in the CDR3. The CDR3 coding sequence is TGTGCCAGCAGCCCTCGGACTAGCGGGGTATATGGCACAGATACGCAGTATTTT. Translated: CASSPRTSGVYGTDTQYF.

The chain recombines TRBV7-9 with TRBJ2-7; 10 bases fit TRBD1. This CDR3 spans 14 amino acids. Germline CDR1 SEHNR, CDR2 FQNEAQ (reference sequence). Unmatched junction bases numbered 2, after V lost 3 bases and J lost 3 bases. In DNA form, the CDR3 reads TGTGCCAGCAGCTTCGGACAGGGGGGCTACGAGCAGTACTTC. It translates to CASSFGQGGYEQYF.

The chain employs TRBV14 and TRBJ1-1, with a possible D match to TRBD1 (5 bases). V was cut by 3 bases and J by 0 bases, with 14 bases left in between. There are 16 residues in the CDR3. CDR1 and CDR2 from the germline V gene are SGHDN and FVKESK. The CDR3 sequence is CASSQASDSMNTEAFF. The CDR3 DNA is TGTGCCAGCAGCCAGGCGAGCGACAGCATGAACACTGAAGCTTTCTTT.

J is TRBJ1-5 and V is TRBV25-1; possibly TRBD1 for D (5 bases). Between the trimmed V and J ends, which lost 1 base and 6 bases, there was a span of 10 bases. From germline, CDR1 is MGHDK and CDR2 SYGVNS. The CDR3 is 14 amino acids. Written as DNA, the CDR3 is TGTGCCAGCAGTGAATTCGGGGACTTTCAGCCCCAGCATTTT. This translates into CASSEFGDFQPQHF.

This rearrangement joins TRBV7-9 to TRBJ2-5, with 7 nucleotides matching TRBD2. Germline V gene sequence: CDR1 SEHNR, CDR2 FQNEAQ (reference sequence). The CDR3 totals 14 residues. J was trimmed by 5 bases and V by 8 bases; bases with no gene match: 11. The DNA of the CDR3 is TGTGCCAGCCTCCAGGGAGGGGCGAGGGAGACCCAGTACTTC. Translated, it gives CASLQGGARETQYF.

This clone has just a few counts. J is TRBJ1-2 and V is TRBV6-4; TRBD1 agrees at 8 bases. The CDR3 runs to 15 residues. V shed 2 bases, J shed 8 bases, and the junction held 10 bases outside the gene matches. Germline loops: CDR1 MRHNA, CDR2 SNTAGT. The CDR3 sequence is CASSDTGQALNGYTF. CDR3 DNA sequence: TGTGCCAGCAGTGACACGGGACAGGCGCTTAACGGCTACACCTTC.

The chain combines TRBV3-1 (or the pseudogene TRBV3-2) with TRBJ2-1, with D tentatively TRBD1 (6 bases). The V gene lost 6 bases and the J gene lost 8 bases, with 11 bases spanning the gap. CDR3 length equals 12 residues. Germline V gene sequence: CDR1 LGHDT, CDR2 YNNKEL (reference sequence). CDR3 nucleotides: TGTGCCAGCAGTCTACAGGGCTATGAGCAGTTCTTC. This gives the protein CASSLQGYEQFF.

The chain carries TRBV5-5 and TRBJ2-7; no reliable D call. The CDR3 runs 13 residues. V lost 1 base and J lost 3, with 8 bases in between. The germline CDR1 and CDR2 sequences are SGHKS and YYEKEE (reference sequence). CDR3 DNA sequence: TGTGCCAGCAGCTTGAGATCCGGCTACGAGCAGTACTTC. Its protein product is CASSLRSGYEQYF.

This sequence joins TRBV7-6 and TRBJ1-2; weak D call: TRBD1 (5 bases). CDR1 and CDR2 from the germline V gene are SGHVS and FNYEAQ. Deletions cut 5 bases from V and 8 bases from J, with 15 bases between. The CDR3 is 13 residues long. This CDR3 is CASSPDGGGGYTF. CDR3 in DNA: TGTGCCAGCAGCCCCGACGGGGGTGGAGGCTACACCTTC.

This clone appeared a single time. V is TRBV15 and J is TRBJ1-5; D remains unclear. Trimming took 2 bases from V and 4 from J, leaving 12 bases between them. This CDR3 has 15 residues. CDR1 is LNHNV and CDR2 is YYDKDF in the germline V gene (reference sequence). CDR3 loop: CATSRSPDGNQPQHF. The CDR3 DNA is TGTGCCACCAGCAGATCCCCCGACGGGAATCAGCCCCAGCATTTT.

V gene TRBV6-5 combines with J gene TRBJ2-7; 8 positions agree with TRBD2. The CDR3 loop spans 15 amino acids. The V and J ends lost 7 bases and 3 bases, in that order; junction bases with no gene match: 11. The V gene's germline CDR1 is MNHEY and CDR2 SVGAGI. The CDR3 loop is CASTRGGALSYEQYF. The DNA of the CDR3 is TGTGCCAGCACTCGGGGGGGCGCCCTTAGCTACGAGCAGTACTTC.

The chain is built from TRBV4-1 and TRBJ1-4, with 8 positions matching TRBD1. This CDR3 has 16 residues. Unmatched junction bases numbered 1, after V lost 1 base and J lost 0 bases. Germline values: CDR1 MGHRA, CDR2 YSYEKL. CDR3 region: CASSQAQGATNEKLFF. The CDR3 region has the DNA TGCGCCAGCAGCCAAGCACAGGGGGCAACTAATGAAAAACTGTTTTTT.

The J gene is TRBJ2-7, the V gene TRBV6-5, with 9 bases fitting TRBD1. The CDR3 consists of 14 residues. Germline V gene sequence: CDR1 MNHEY, CDR2 SVGAGI. V shed 2 bases, J shed 3 bases, and the junction held 2 bases outside the gene matches. CDR3 bases: TGTGCCAGCAGTTACCGGGACAGGGACTACGAGCAGTACTTC. It translates to CASSYRDRDYEQYF.

This clone has only a few counts. This sequence joins TRBV24-1 and TRBJ1-1; D is perhaps TRBD1 (6 bases). V was cut by 1 base and J by 2 bases, with 13 bases left in between. The length of the CDR3 is 16 residues. CDR1 and CDR2 (germline): KGHDR, SFDVKD. The CDR3 region has the DNA TGTGCCACCAGTGATTTCAGGGGCCTGGAAAACACTGAAGCTTTCTTT. It encodes CATSDFRGLENTEAFF.

The chain carries TRBV5-4 and TRBJ2-5; 9 bases are a match to TRBD1. The CDR3 is 15 amino acids. V gave up 3 bases and J gave up 5 bases; unmatched junction bases: 8. CDR1 is SGHNT and CDR2 is YYREEE in the germline V gene (reference sequence). The CDR3 DNA reads as TGTGCCAGCAGCTCGGGACAGGGTATTTTGGAGACCCAGTACTTC. This gives the protein CASSSGQGILETQYF.

V usage is TRBV24-1 and J usage is TRBJ2-3; 7 bases align to TRBD1. CDR3 length: 15 residues. Per germline, CDR1 KGHDR and CDR2 SFDVKD. Trimming cost V 4 bases and J 2 bases; bases outside gene matches: 5. The CDR3 here is CATSDPGTVTDTQYF. In DNA, the CDR3 is TGTGCCACCAGTGACCCCGGGACAGTCACAGATACGCAGTATTTT.

The chain couples TRBV3-1 (or the pseudogene TRBV3-2) to TRBJ2-7, with D possibly being TRBD1 (5 bases). CDR3 size: 16 residues. Trimming left V 1 base short and J 6 bases short, with 19 bases between. CDR1 LGHDT and CDR2 YNNKEL come from the germline V gene (reference sequence). The CDR3 nucleotides read TGTGCCAGCAGCCAAGGGTCCCGGCAGGGCATGGCCGAGCAGTACTTC. It codes for CASSQGSRQGMAEQYF.

The rearrangement links TRBV6-5 to TRBJ2-1; no definite D call. The CDR3 consists of 15 residues. Germline CDR1 is MNHEY and CDR2 is SVGAGI. The ends were cut back, 5 bases at V and 0 bases at J, with 11 bases in the middle. The CDR3 bases are TGTGCCAGCAGTACAGAAAAGAACTCCTACAATGAGCAGTTCTTC. This translates into CASSTEKNSYNEQFF.

This rearrangement joins TRBV4-3 to TRBJ2-3; D might be TRBD1 (6 bases). Trimming removed 3 bases at V and 0 bases at J, with 10 bases between. Germline values: CDR1 LGHNA, CDR2 YSLEER. This CDR3 has 15 amino acids. CDR3 loop: CASSHNRVSTDTQYF. The CDR3 DNA follows: TGCGCCAGCAGCCACAACAGGGTCAGCACAGATACGCAGTATTTT.

This clone was detected a few times. The chain couples TRBV15 to TRBJ1-6, with TRBD1 matching 11 bases. The junction had 1 base not matched to a gene; V was cut back by 0 bases and J by 9 bases. The germline V gene encodes CDR1 LNHNV and CDR2 YYDKDF (reference sequence). The CDR3 runs to 15 residues. This CDR3 reads CATSREGQGVSPLHF. The CDR3, as DNA: TGTGCCACCAGCAGAGAGGGACAGGGGGTTTCACCCCTCCACTTT.

The chain combines TRBV6-5 with TRBJ1-6, with 9 positions matching TRBD1. The germline V gene has CDR1 MNHEY and CDR2 SVGAGI. The J segment lost 10 bases and the V segment lost 6 bases, leaving 7 bases of the junction unmatched. This CDR3 spans 14 amino acids. Here the CDR3 reads CASRRDREGSPLHF. The CDR3 DNA reads TGTGCCAGCAGGAGGGACAGGGAGGGGTCACCCCTCCACTTT.

The chain has TRBV15 and TRBJ2-5; TRBD1 matches 8 bases. The V gene's germline CDR1 is LNHNV and CDR2 YYDKDF (reference sequence). The trim removed 3 bases at V and 4 bases at J, leaving 7 bases unmatched. The CDR3 covers 15 residues. The CDR3 DNA follows: TGTGCCACCAGCAGCGACAGGGGAGTCGGAGAGACCCAGTACTTC. Translation: CATSSDRGVGETQYF.